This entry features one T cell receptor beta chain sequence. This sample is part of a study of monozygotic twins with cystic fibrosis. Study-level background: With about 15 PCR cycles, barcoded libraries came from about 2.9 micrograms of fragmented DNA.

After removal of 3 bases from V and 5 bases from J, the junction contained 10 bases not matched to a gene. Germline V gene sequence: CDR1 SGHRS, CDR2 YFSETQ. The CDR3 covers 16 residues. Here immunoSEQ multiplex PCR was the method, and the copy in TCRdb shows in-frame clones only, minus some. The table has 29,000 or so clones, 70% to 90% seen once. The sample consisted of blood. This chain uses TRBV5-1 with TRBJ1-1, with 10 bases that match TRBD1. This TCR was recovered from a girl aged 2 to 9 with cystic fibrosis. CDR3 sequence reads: CASSSWTGGILTEAFF. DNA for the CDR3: TGCGCCAGCAGCTCGTGGACAGGGGGGATTCTAACTGAAGCTTTCTTT.